Shown below are 26 T cell receptor beta chains from a single sample sequenced in a study of cytomegalovirus exposure and HLA in healthy donors. It was with 60 Vbeta and 13 Jbeta primers that the PCR ran. Produced via immunoSEQ multiplex PCR; TCRdb's table is partial and in-frame only. The table lists around 33,000 clones. The source material was PBMCs. The receptors here all came from a woman aged 40 to 50 in good health and CMV-seropositive.

This CDR3 reads CASSIARNQPQHF. The CDR3 bases are TGTGCCAGTAGTATTGCGAGGAATCAGCCCCAGCATTTT. The rearrangement joins TRBV19 to TRBJ1-5; D gene uncertain. Germline CDR1 LNHDA, CDR2 SQIVND (reference sequence). This CDR3 comprises 13 residues. The V end was cut by 3 bases, the J end by 4 bases, with 7 bases between.

V usage is TRBV5-6 and J usage is TRBJ2-5, with D possibly TRBD1 on 5 matching bases. V was pared by 7 bases and J by 0 bases, with 10 bases between. This CDR3 has 13 amino acids. The germline V gene has CDR1 SGHDT and CDR2 YYEEEE. The CDR3 bases are TGTGCCAGCTTCGACAGTTACCAAGAGACCCAGTACTTC. It encodes CASFDSYQETQYF.

The chain combines TRBV7-9 with TRBJ2-7; 11 positions agree with TRBD2. V lost 5 bases and J lost 4; bases outside the gene matches: 10. This CDR3 region has 16 residues. The V gene's germline CDR1 is SEHNR and CDR2 FQNEAQ (reference sequence). The CDR3 nucleotides read TGTGCCAGCAGCAACGAACTAGCGGGAGTAGGGTACGAGCAGTACTTC. It translates to CASSNELAGVGYEQYF.

Here the CDR3 reads CASRLGQNTGELFF. The CDR3 DNA reads TGTGCCAGCAGACTGGGACAGAACACCGGGGAGCTGTTTTTT. The chain combines TRBV6-6 with TRBJ2-2, with D possibly TRBD1 on 6 matching bases. The V end was cut by 6 bases, the J end by 1 base, with 9 bases between. Germline values: CDR1 MNHNY, CDR2 SVGAGI (reference sequence). The CDR3 runs to 14 residues.

V gene TRBV11-3 combines with J gene TRBJ2-1; possibly TRBD2 for D (5 bases). The CDR3 is 18 amino acids. The ends were cut back, 1 base at V and 2 bases at J, with 18 bases in the middle. The germline CDR1 and CDR2 sequences are SGHNT and YENEEA. The CDR3 loop reads CASSLASRGAGAYNEQFF. CDR3 nucleotides: TGTGCCAGCAGCTTAGCATCCCGCGGAGCCGGGGCCTACAATGAGCAGTTCTTC.

V and J are TRBV4-3 and TRBJ2-6; 10 positions match TRBD2. After removal of 3 bases from V and 2 bases from J, the junction contained 4 bases not matched to a gene. Germline loops: CDR1 LGHNA, CDR2 YSLEER. The CDR3 runs 17 residues. The chain's CDR3 is CASSQSSGSTGANVLTF. CDR3 sequence (DNA): TGCGCCAGCAGCCAGTCTAGCGGGAGTACTGGGGCCAACGTCCTGACTTTC.

The chain couples TRBV7-9 to TRBJ1-1; D possibly corresponds to TRBD1 (6 bases). Germline V CDR1 and CDR2: SEHNR, FQNEAQ (reference sequence). Trimming pared 6 bases from V and 3 bases from J, leaving 17 bases between. This CDR3 contains 15 residues. The CDR3 sequence: CASRSARGVDTEAFF. Written as DNA, the CDR3 is TGTGCCAGCAGGTCCGCCAGGGGTGTAGACACTGAAGCTTTCTTT.

The chain has TRBV29-1 and TRBJ2-7; no clear D gene. The germline CDR1 and CDR2 sequences are SQVTM and ANQGSEA. The CDR3 spans 9 residues. The V and J ends lost 7 bases and 4 bases respectively, with 5 bases between them. This chain's CDR3 is CSAFYEQYF. The CDR3 nucleotides read TGCAGCGCTTTTTACGAGCAGTACTTC.

The chain has TRBV7-3 and TRBJ2-7; D is perhaps TRBD1 (5 bases). This CDR3 is 14 amino acids long. V lost 1 base, J lost 2 bases, and 9 bases lay in between. Germline V lookup: CDR1 SGHTA, CDR2 FQGTGA. CDR3 bases: TGTGCCAGCAGCTTAAATGCAGGGCCCTACGAGCAGTACTTC. The encoded protein is CASSLNAGPYEQYF.

V and J are TRBV9 and TRBJ2-3, with D possibly matching TRBD1 (6 bases). In germline, CDR1 is SGDLS, CDR2 YYNGEE. The CDR3 has 16 residues. Trimming cost V 3 bases and J 0 bases, with 14 bases left between them. CDR3 DNA: TGTGCCAGCAGCGCCCGAGTGGGGGCCAGCACAGATACGCAGTATTTT. This codes for CASSARVGASTDTQYF.

The V gene is TRBV4-1, the J gene TRBJ2-7, with 14 bases that match TRBD2. Trimming removed 2 bases from V and 12 bases from J; junction bases left unmatched: 3. The CDR3 runs 13 residues. From germline, CDR1 is MGHRA and CDR2 YSYEKL. The CDR3 here is CASSQLGLAGVYF. CDR3 nucleotides: TGCGCCAGCAGCCAACTGGGACTAGCGGGAGTGTACTTC.

The V call is TRBV28, the J call TRBJ2-7; TRBD2 is a possible D gene (7 bases). V was pared by 5 bases and J by 4 bases, with 15 bases between. Germline CDR1 MDHEN, CDR2 SYDVKM. This CDR3 comprises 14 residues. CDR3 in amino acids: CASSLADSRYEQYF. CDR3 DNA: TGTGCCAGCAGTCTAGCGGACAGTCGGTACGAGCAGTACTTC.

The chain combines TRBV10-3 with TRBJ2-3; TRBD1 agrees at 7 bases. CDR1 and CDR2 from the germline V gene are ENHRY and SYGVKD. The CDR3 spans 14 residues. Trimming removed 6 bases from V and 2 bases from J; junction bases left unmatched: 5. CDR3 region: CAIRPGQYTDTQYF. The DNA of the CDR3 is TGTGCCATCAGACCGGGACAGTACACAGATACGCAGTATTTT.

This chain uses TRBV19 with TRBJ1-1; D not resolved. Looked up from germline, CDR1 is LNHDA and CDR2 is SQIVND (reference sequence). V lost 5 bases to trimming and J lost 2 bases, with 12 bases between them. CDR3 size: 14 residues. The CDR3 bases are TGTGCCAGTAGTTTGCGGCGGGCAAACACTGAAGCTTTCTTT. Translating gives CASSLRRANTEAFF.

The chain has TRBV30 and TRBJ1-1, with 11 bases identical to TRBD1. The germline gives CDR1 GTSNPN, CDR2 SVGIG (reference sequence). J gave up 6 bases and V 5 bases, and 8 bases lay outside the gene matches. This CDR3 is built from 14 residues. CDR3 protein: CAWGSGTGGPEAFF. In DNA form, the CDR3 reads TGTGCCTGGGGGTCCGGGACAGGGGGTCCTGAAGCTTTCTTT.

The rearrangement links TRBV4-1 to TRBJ2-7; no definite D call. V lost 6 bases, J lost 7 bases, and 16 bases lay in between. In germline, CDR1 is MGHRA, CDR2 YSYEKL. This CDR3 contains 13 residues. The CDR3 here is CASRAGPSAEQYF. In nucleotides, the CDR3 is TGCGCCAGCAGGGCAGGCCCCAGTGCAGAGCAGTACTTC.

This rearrangement joins TRBV30 to TRBJ2-5; D may be TRBD1 (6 bases). CDR3 length equals 13 residues. Trimming stripped 1 base from V and 7 bases from J, with 13 bases between. CDR1 GTSNPN and CDR2 SVGIG come from the germline V gene (reference sequence). The DNA for the CDR3 is TGTGCCTGGAGTGCCGGACAGCTAAGGACCCAGTACTTC. Translated: CAWSAGQLRTQYF.

The V gene is TRBV30, the J gene TRBJ2-2; tentative D call: TRBD2 (6 bases). Germline CDR1 and CDR2: GTSNPN and SVGIG (reference sequence). The germline V and J ends were trimmed by 2 bases and 0 bases, with 13 bases remaining between them. This CDR3 comprises 16 residues. The CDR3 region has the DNA TGTGCCTGGAGTCAACTTAGCGGTACGAACACCGGGGAGCTGTTTTTT. This translates into CAWSQLSGTNTGELFF.

The chain links TRBV19 to TRBJ2-4, with D possibly TRBD1 on 6 matching bases. Germline CDR1 and CDR2: LNHDA and SQIVND (reference sequence). The CDR3 covers 16 residues. V was pared by 8 bases and J by 8 bases, with 25 bases between. The CDR3 nucleotides are TGTGCCAGTCGTTCCAGGCTACCTCCAACAGGGCACATTCAGTACTTC. Its protein product is CASRSRLPPTGHIQYF.

This rearrangement joins TRBV5-1 to TRBJ2-3; D remains ambiguous. V dropped 4 bases and J dropped 6 bases, with 15 bases sitting between them. CDR1 and CDR2 from the germline V gene are SGHRS and YFSETQ. CDR3 length equals 14 residues. CDR3 in DNA: TGCGCCAGCAGCGCAGGCTTATCTTTGGATACGCAGTATTTT. Its protein product is CASSAGLSLDTQYF.

V gene TRBV5-6 combines with J gene TRBJ2-7; 8 bases line up with TRBD2. The length of the CDR3 is 16 residues. Germline CDR1 is SGHDT and CDR2 is YYEEEE. The V and J ends lost 0 bases and 2 bases, in that order; junction bases with no gene match: 7. The CDR3 is CASSLGAGALTYEQYF. DNA for the CDR3: TGTGCCAGCAGCTTGGGAGCGGGAGCCCTTACCTACGAGCAGTACTTC.

V is TRBV11-2 and J is TRBJ2-7, with a weak D call TRBD2 (5 bases). Germline CDR1 SGHAT, CDR2 FQNNGV. The CDR3 extends over 17 amino acids. V lost 5 bases to trimming and J lost 7 bases, with 27 bases between them. The CDR3 DNA reads TGTGCCAGCAGCGGCCGGGATACAGCTACCGATGAATGGGAGCAGTACTTC. It is translated as CASSGRDTATDEWEQYF.

The chain combines TRBV27 with TRBJ1-5, with a weak D call TRBD1 (5 bases). In germline, CDR1 is MNHEY, CDR2 SMNVEV (reference sequence). The CDR3 extends over 14 amino acids. V lost 6 bases and J lost 0, with 9 bases in between. DNA of the CDR3: TGTGCCAGCAGGCAGGGAACTAGCAATCAGCCCCAGCATTTT. Its protein product is CASRQGTSNQPQHF.

This chain links TRBV6-6 with TRBJ1-2; TRBD1 matches 8 bases. The V gene's germline CDR1 is MNHNY and CDR2 SVGAGI (reference sequence). With 1 base clipped from V and 6 bases from J, the junction kept 10 bases outside the gene matches. The CDR3 extends over 16 amino acids. DNA of the CDR3: TGTGCCAGCAGTTACTTACTCCCCGAGACAGGGGATGGCTACACCTTC. Protein: CASSYLLPETGDGYTF.

V and J are TRBV6-1 and TRBJ2-5; possibly TRBD2 for D (6 bases). V gave up 6 bases and J gave up 7 bases, with 9 bases separating them. CDR1 MNHNS and CDR2 SASEGT come from the germline V gene. The CDR3 sequence is 11 residues long. CDR3 amino acids: CASSQGGTQYF. CDR3 coding DNA: TGTGCCAGCAGCCAGGGAGGGACCCAGTACTTC.

CDR3 amino acids: CASSLQGNEKLFF. CDR3 in DNA: TGTGCCAGCAGCTTACAGGGTAATGAAAAACTGTTTTTT. V usage is TRBV5-6 and J usage is TRBJ1-4; the D gene is possibly TRBD1 (6 bases). V was trimmed by 2 bases and J by 4 bases, leaving 6 bases between them. Looked up from germline, CDR1 is SGHDT and CDR2 is YYEEEE. CDR3 length equals 13 residues.